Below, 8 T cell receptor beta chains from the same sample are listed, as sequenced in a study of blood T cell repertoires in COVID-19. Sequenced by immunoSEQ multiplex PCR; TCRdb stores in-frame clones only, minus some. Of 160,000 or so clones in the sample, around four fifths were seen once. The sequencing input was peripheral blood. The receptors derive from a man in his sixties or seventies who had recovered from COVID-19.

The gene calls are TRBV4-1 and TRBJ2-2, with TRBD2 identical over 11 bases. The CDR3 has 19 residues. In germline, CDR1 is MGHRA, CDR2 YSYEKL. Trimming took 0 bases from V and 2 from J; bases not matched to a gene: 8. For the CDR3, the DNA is TGCGCCAGCAGCCAAGATCGTGGTAGCGGGAGGGCCAACACCGGGGAGCTGTTTTTT. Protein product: CASSQDRGSGRANTGELFF.

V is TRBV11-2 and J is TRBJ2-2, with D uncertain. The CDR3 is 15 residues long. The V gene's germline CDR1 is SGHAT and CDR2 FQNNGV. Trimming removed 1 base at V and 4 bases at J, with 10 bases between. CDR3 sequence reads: CASSLGASITGELFF. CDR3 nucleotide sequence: TGTGCCAGCAGCTTAGGGGCCTCCATCACCGGGGAGCTGTTTTTT.

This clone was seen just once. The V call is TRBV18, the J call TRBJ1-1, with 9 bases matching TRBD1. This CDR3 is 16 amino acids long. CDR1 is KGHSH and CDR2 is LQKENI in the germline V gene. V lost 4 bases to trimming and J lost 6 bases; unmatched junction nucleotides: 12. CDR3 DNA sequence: TGTGCCAGCTCACAACAACCCGGACAGGGGTCCTCTGAAGCTTTCTTT. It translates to CASSQQPGQGSSEAFF.

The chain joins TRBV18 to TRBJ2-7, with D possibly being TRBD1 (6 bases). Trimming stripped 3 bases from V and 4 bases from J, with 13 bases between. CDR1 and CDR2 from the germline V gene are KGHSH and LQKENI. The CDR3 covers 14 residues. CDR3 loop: CASSPQTGFYEQYF. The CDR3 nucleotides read TGTGCCAGCTCACCTCAGACAGGTTTTTACGAGCAGTACTTC.

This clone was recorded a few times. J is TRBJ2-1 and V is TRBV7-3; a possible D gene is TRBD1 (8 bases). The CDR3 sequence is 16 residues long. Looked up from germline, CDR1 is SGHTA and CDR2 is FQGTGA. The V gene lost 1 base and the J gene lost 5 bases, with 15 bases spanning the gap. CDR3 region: CASSLSTGGVNNEQFF. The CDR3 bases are TGTGCCAGCAGCTTAAGTACAGGGGGGGTCAACAATGAGCAGTTCTTC. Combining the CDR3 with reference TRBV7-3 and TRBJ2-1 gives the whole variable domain GAGVSQTPSNKVTEKGKYVELRCDPISGHTALYWYRQSLGQGPEFLIYFQGTGAADDSGLPNDRFFAVRPEGSVSTLKIQRTERGDSAVYLCASSLSTGGVNNEQFFGPGTRLTVL.

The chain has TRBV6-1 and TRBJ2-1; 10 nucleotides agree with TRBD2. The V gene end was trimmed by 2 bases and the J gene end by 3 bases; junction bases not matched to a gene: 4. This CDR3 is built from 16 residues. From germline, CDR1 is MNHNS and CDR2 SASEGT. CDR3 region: CASSESSGSFYNEQFF. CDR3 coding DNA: TGTGCCAGCAGTGAATCTAGCGGGAGTTTCTACAATGAGCAGTTCTTC.

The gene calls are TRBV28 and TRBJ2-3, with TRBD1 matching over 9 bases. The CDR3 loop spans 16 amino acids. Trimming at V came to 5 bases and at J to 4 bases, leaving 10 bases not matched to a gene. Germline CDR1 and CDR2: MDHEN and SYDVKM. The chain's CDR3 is CASSPRTGVVADTQYF. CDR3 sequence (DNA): TGTGCCAGCAGTCCGCGGACAGGGGTGGTCGCAGATACGCAGTATTTT. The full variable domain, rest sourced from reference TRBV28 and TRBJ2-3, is DVKVTQSSRYLVKRTGEKVFLECVQDMDHENMFWYRQDPGLGLRLIYFSYDVKMKEKGDIPEGYSVSREKKERFSLILESASTNQTSMYLCASSPRTGVVADTQYFGPGTRLTVL.

The CDR3 spells CASRRDRLSNQPQHF. In DNA form, the CDR3 reads TGCGCCAGCAGGAGGGACAGACTTAGCAATCAGCCCCAGCATTTT. The V call is TRBV10-1, the J call TRBJ1-5; TRBD1 matches at 7 bases. J was trimmed by 0 bases and V by 6 bases; bases with no gene match: 5. From germline, CDR1 is WNHNN and CDR2 SYGVQD (reference sequence). The CDR3 consists of 15 residues.